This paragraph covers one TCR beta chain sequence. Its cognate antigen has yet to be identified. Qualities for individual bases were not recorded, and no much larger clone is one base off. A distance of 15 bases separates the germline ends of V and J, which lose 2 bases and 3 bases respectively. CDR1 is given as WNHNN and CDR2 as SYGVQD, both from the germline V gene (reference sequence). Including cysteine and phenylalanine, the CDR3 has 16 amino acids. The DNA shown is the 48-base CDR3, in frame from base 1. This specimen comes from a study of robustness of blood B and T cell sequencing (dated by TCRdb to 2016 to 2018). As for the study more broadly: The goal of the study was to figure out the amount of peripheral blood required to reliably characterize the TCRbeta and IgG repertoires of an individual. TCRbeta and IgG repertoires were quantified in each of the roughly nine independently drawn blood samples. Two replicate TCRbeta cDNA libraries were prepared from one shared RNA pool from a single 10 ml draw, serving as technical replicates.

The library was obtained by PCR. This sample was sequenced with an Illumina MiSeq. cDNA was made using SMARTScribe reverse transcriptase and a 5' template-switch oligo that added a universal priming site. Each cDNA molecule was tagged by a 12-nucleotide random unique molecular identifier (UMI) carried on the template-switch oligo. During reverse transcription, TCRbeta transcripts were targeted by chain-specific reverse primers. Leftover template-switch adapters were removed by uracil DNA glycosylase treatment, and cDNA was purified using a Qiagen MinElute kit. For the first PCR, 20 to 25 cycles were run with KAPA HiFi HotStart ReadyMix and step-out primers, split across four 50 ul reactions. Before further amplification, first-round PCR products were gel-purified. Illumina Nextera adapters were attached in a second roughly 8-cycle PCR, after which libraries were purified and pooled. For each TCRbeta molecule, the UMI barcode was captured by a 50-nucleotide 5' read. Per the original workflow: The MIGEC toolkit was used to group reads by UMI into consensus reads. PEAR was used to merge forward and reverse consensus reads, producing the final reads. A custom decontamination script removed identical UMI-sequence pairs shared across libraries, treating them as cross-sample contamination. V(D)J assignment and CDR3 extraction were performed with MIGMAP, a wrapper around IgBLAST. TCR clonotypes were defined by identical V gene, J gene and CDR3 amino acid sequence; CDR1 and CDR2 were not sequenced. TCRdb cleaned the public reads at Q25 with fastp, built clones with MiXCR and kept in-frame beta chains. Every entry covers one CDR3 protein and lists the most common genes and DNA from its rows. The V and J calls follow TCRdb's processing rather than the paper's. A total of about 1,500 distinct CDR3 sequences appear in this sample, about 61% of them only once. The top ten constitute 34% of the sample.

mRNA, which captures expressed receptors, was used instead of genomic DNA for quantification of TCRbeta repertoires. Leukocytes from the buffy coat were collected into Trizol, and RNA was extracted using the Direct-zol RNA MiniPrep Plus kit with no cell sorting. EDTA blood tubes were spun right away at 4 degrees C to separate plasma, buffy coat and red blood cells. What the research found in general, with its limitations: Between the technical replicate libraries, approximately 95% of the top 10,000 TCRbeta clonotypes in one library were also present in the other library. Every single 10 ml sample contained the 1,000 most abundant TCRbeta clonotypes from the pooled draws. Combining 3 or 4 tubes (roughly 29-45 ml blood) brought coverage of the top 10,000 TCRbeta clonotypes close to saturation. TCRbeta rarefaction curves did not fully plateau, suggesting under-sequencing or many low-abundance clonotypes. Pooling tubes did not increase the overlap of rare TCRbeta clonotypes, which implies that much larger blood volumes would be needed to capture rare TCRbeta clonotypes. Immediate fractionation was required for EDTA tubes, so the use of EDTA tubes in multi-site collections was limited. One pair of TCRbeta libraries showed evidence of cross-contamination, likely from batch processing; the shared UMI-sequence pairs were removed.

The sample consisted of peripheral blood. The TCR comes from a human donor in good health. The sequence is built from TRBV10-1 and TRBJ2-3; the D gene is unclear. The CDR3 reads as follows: CASSEGYGRMTDTQYF. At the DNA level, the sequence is TGCGCCAGCAGTGAGGGTTACGGAAGGATGACAGATACGCAGTATTTT.